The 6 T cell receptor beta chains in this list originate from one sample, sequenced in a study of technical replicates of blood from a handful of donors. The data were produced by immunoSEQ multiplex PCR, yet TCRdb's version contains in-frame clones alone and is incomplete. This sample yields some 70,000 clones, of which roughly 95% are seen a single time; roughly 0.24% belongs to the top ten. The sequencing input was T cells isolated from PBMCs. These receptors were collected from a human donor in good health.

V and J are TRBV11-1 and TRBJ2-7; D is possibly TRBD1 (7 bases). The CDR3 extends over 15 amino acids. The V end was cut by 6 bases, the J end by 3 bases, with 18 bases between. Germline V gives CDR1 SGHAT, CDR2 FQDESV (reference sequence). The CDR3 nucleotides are TGTGCCAGCAGTAGCGGACAGGTTGGGGGCTACGAGCAGTACTTC. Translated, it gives CASSSGQVGGYEQYF.

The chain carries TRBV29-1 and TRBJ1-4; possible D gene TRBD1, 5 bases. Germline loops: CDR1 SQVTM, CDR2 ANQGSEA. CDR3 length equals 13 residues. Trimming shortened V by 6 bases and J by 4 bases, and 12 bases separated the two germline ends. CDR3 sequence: CSVAGPNNEKLFF. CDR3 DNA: TGCAGCGTCGCGGGACCGAATAATGAAAAACTGTTTTTT.

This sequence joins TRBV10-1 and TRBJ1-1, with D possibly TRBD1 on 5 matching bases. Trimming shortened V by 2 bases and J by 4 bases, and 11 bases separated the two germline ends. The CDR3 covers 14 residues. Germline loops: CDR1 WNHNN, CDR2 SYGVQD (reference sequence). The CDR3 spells CASSETGMGTEAFF. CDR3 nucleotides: TGCGCCAGCAGTGAGACAGGTATGGGCACTGAAGCTTTCTTT.

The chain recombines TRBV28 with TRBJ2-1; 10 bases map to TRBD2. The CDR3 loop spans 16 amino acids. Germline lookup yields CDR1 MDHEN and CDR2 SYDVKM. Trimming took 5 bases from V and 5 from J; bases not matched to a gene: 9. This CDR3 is CASSATTSGVNNEQFF. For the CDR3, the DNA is TGTGCCAGCAGTGCAACAACTAGCGGGGTAAACAATGAGCAGTTCTTC.

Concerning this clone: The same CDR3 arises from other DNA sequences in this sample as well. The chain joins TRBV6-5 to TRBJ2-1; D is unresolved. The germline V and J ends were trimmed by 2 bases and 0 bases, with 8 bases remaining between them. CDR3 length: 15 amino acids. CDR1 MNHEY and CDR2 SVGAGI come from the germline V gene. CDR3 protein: CASSYGRSSYNEQFF. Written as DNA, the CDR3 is TGTGCCAGCAGTTACGGCCGAAGCTCCTACAATGAGCAGTTCTTC.

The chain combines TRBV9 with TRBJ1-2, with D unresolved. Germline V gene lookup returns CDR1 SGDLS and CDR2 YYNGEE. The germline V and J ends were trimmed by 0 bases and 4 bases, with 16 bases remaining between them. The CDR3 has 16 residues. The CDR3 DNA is TGTGCCAGCAGCGTAGGCGGGCGCGGCGACTTCTATGGCTACACCTTC. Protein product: CASSVGGRGDFYGYTF.